This entry concerns a single TCR beta chain. The antigen remains undetermined. This sample also contains other DNA sequences that code for the same CDR3. The data were produced by immunoSEQ multiplex PCR, yet TCRdb's version contains in-frame clones alone and is incomplete. The table shows about 2.1 million clones, with 93% occurring only once. This record belongs to a study of shared clonotypes between healthy human individuals. Background on the study: Each donor contributed plates that comprised three CD4 naive, three CD4 memory, two CD8 naive and one CD8 memory. Study-level findings and limits: With several donors compared, 4.5% to 6.5% of naive CD4 clonotypes were shared. A reduction in generation probabilities was seen for non-shared clonotypes relative to those shared by all four donors.

CDR3 length: 11 residues. V gave up 4 bases and J gave up 4 bases, with 6 bases separating them. Germline values: CDR1 SQVTM, CDR2 ANQGSEA. Naive CD8 cells were CD45RO-negative, positively selected for CCR7, excluding terminally differentiated effector memory CD45RA+ cells. The V call is TRBV29-1, the J call TRBJ2-3; D uncertain. This TCR was recovered from a man younger than 35 in good health. Some clones in this sample may be carry-over from other donors' samples. Sequencing was carried out using naive CD8+ T cells from PBMCs. The CDR3 here is CSVVGPDTQYF. The CDR3 coding sequence is TGCAGCGTTGTCGGCCCAGATACGCAGTATTTT.